A single sample gave rise to the 7 T cell receptor beta chains below, sequenced in a study of regulatory T cells listed by TCRdb under 2018. General conclusions and limits of the study: Conventional CD4+ T cells from CD3G-deficient patients were enriched for hydrophobic residues at CDR3 positions 6 and 7, suggesting more self-reactive specificities.

No antigen has been identified for these receptors. The method was the immunoSEQ multiplex PCR assay. For the multiplex PCR, 52 forward TRBV primers and 13 reverse TRBJ primers were used, and amplification bias was corrected with both assay-based and computational methods. Drawn from immuneACCESS, this table holds only the in-frame rearrangements with V and J called that TCRdb kept. Clones are partly lost; checked studies trace under half to an unresolved V gene and leave the rest unexplained. The sample profile shows tens of thousands of clones; about nine tenths of them were found once. Roughly 2.2% of the sample is held by the ten biggest clonotypes. Sequencing input: conventional CD4+ T cells sorted from blood. These receptor sequences come from a person aged 18 to 30 with CD3G deficiency.

The V and J genes are TRBV10-2 and TRBJ2-5; D remains ambiguous. Trimming took 6 bases from V and 5 from J, leaving 13 bases between them. The CDR3 contains 13 residues. CDR1 and CDR2 (germline): WSHSY, SAAADI. The CDR3 loop is CASSPGRTETQYF. The CDR3 DNA reads TGCGCCAGCAGCCCCGGGCGAACGGAGACCCAGTACTTC.

This clone was picked up one time. V usage is TRBV5-1 and J usage is TRBJ1-2; 7 bases agree with TRBD1. Germline V lookup: CDR1 SGHRS, CDR2 YFSETQ. CDR3 length: 13 amino acids. Losses at the gene ends were 2 bases for V and 7 bases for J; bases not matched to a gene: 5. The chain's CDR3 is CASSFEGQVGYTF. CDR3 sequence (DNA): TGCGCCAGCAGCTTCGAAGGACAGGTTGGCTACACCTTC.

This sequence joins TRBV6-1 and TRBJ2-2; D is perhaps TRBD2 (5 bases). The CDR3 contains 13 residues. Germline V lookup: CDR1 MNHNS, CDR2 SASEGT. V was cut by 7 bases and J by 5 bases, with 11 bases left in between. CDR3 nucleotide sequence: TGTGCCAGCACTCTCAGAGGGACCGGGGAGCTGTTTTTT. Amino acids: CASTLRGTGELFF.

This clone has a single count. This chain connects TRBV5-1 to TRBJ1-1; D remains unclear. Germline CDR1 and CDR2: SGHRS and YFSETQ. CDR3 length equals 13 residues. With 0 bases removed from V and 5 bases from J, the gap between germline ends came to 8 bases. The CDR3 bases are TGCGCCAGCAGCTTGGATGGGGTGACTGAAGCTTTCTTT. Translation gives CASSLDGVTEAFF.

The chain joins TRBV27 to TRBJ2-7; 9 nucleotides line up with TRBD1. The CDR3 length is 13 residues. The ends lost 9 bases at V and 5 bases at J; junction bases unmatched: 8. CDR1 is MNHEY, CDR2 SMNVEV, per germline (reference sequence). CDR3 residues: CASGKQGANEQYF. The CDR3 DNA follows: TGTGCCAGTGGAAAACAGGGGGCCAACGAGCAGTACTTC.

The chain is built from TRBV28 and TRBJ1-2; unclear D gene. Trimming left V 8 bases short and J 4 bases short, with 14 bases between. The CDR3 contains 13 residues. Germline V gives CDR1 MDHEN, CDR2 SYDVKM. In nucleotides, the CDR3 is TGTGCCAGCGGTCGATTGCGTCCCTATGGCTACACCTTC. Encoded protein: CASGRLRPYGYTF.

DNA of the CDR3: TGTGCCAGCTCACCGAGGAGCGGGACCCGCTCCTACAATGAGCAGTTCTTC. Translating it yields CASSPRSGTRSYNEQFF. This sequence joins TRBV18 and TRBJ2-1; 7 bases are a match to TRBD2. The CDR3 has 17 amino acids. The J segment lost 0 bases and the V segment lost 3 bases, leaving 8 bases of the junction unmatched. Germline V lookup: CDR1 KGHSH, CDR2 LQKENI.